A single sample gave rise to the 14 T cell receptor beta chains below, sequenced in a study of blood T cell repertoires in COVID-19. The data were produced by immunoSEQ multiplex PCR, yet TCRdb's version contains in-frame clones alone and is incomplete. Of about 190,000 clones listed, roughly 83% are singletons. The source material was PBMCs or T cells enriched from blood (not recorded which). These receptors were collected from a man aged 40-55 years with acute COVID-19.

Of note for this clone: Other DNA sequences in this sample translate to the same CDR3. The chain recombines TRBV9 with TRBJ2-7; 9 bases are a match to TRBD2. V shed 3 bases, J shed 0 bases, and the junction held 4 bases outside the gene matches. This CDR3 has 15 residues. In germline, CDR1 is SGDLS, CDR2 YYNGEE. CDR3 protein: CASSGSSGNSYEQYF. CDR3 DNA sequence: TGTGCCAGCAGCGGCTCTAGCGGGAACTCCTACGAGCAGTACTTC.

The chain employs TRBV7-9 and TRBJ1-2; 8 bases fit TRBD1. Trimming removed 5 bases from V and 4 bases from J; junction bases left unmatched: 6. This CDR3 has 14 amino acids. Per germline, CDR1 SEHNR and CDR2 FQNEAQ (reference sequence). The CDR3 coding sequence is TGTGCCAGCAGCCCTACAGGGGGAGCCTATGGCTACACCTTC. Translating gives CASSPTGGAYGYTF. Using reference TRBV7-9 and TRBJ1-2 for the parts outside the CDR3, the full variable domain is DTGVSQNPRHKITKRGQNVTFRCDPISEHNRLYWYRQTLGQGPEFLTYFQNEAQLEKSRLLSDRFSAERPKGSFSTLEIQRTEQGDSAMYLCASSPTGGAYGYTFGSGTRLTVV.

The genes are TRBV4-1 and TRBJ2-7; TRBD1 agrees at 7 bases. V was clipped by 4 bases and J by 5 bases; unmatched bases: 14. Per germline, CDR1 MGHRA and CDR2 YSYEKL. CDR3 length: 16 amino acids. CDR3 sequence: CASSPLPGQITHEQYF. Here the CDR3 DNA reads TGCGCCAGCAGCCCCCTTCCGGGACAGATAACCCACGAGCAGTACTTC.

V and J are TRBV27 and TRBJ2-1; 7 bases are shared with TRBD1. The germline CDR1 and CDR2 sequences are MNHEY and SMNVEV (reference sequence). This CDR3 is built from 14 residues. V was clipped by 3 bases and J by 7 bases; unmatched bases: 6. The CDR3 loop reads CASSFQNRGNEQFF. The CDR3 DNA is TGTGCCAGCAGTTTCCAAAACAGGGGTAATGAGCAGTTCTTC.

Of note for this clone: The junction shows a germline mismatch at one end, possibly a read error. The chain links TRBV20-1 to TRBJ2-7; 9 bases are a match to TRBD2. The germline gives CDR1 DFQATT, CDR2 SNEGSKA (reference sequence). The CDR3 has 10 residues. CDR3 nucleotides: TGCAGTGCTGGGCTAGCGGGACCTTTCTTC. Amino acid sequence: CSAGLAGPFF.

The rearrangement links TRBV5-8 to TRBJ1-1, with TRBD1 identical over 7 bases. J was trimmed by 0 bases and V by 5 bases; bases with no gene match: 13. This CDR3 comprises 17 residues. Germline V CDR1 and CDR2: SGHTS, YDEGEE. The DNA of the CDR3 is TGTGCCAGCAGGCCTGGACAGGCACGGACCGTGAACACTGAAGCTTTCTTT. It translates to CASRPGQARTVNTEAFF. The whole variable domain, filled in from reference TRBV5-8 and TRBJ1-1, reads EAGVTQSPTHLIKTRGQQATLRCSPISGHTSVYWYQQALGLGLQFLLWYDEGEERNRGNFPPRFSGRQFPNYSSELNVNALELEDSALYLCASRPGQARTVNTEAFFGQGTRLTVV.

The chain links TRBV27 to TRBJ2-7; the D gene is possibly TRBD2 (7 bases). Looked up from germline, CDR1 is MNHEY and CDR2 is SMNVEV (reference sequence). Trimming shortened V by 8 bases and J by 2 bases, and 22 bases separated the two germline ends. The CDR3 is 16 amino acids. As DNA, the CDR3 is TGTGCCAGCCAAAATCGGGGGGCGAGGTTCCCCTACGAGCAGTACTTC. This gives the protein CASQNRGARFPYEQYF.

The rearrangement uses TRBV7-3 and TRBJ1-5; D is possibly TRBD1 (6 bases). This CDR3 is built from 14 residues. Trimming left V 6 bases short and J 4 bases short, with 13 bases between. Germline CDR1 reads SGHTA; CDR2 reads FQGTGA. As DNA, the CDR3 is TGTGCCAGCAGTCTACAGGGAGTGAATCAGCCCCAGCATTTT. Its translation: CASSLQGVNQPQHF.

The V call is TRBV9, the J call TRBJ2-7, with 7 positions matching TRBD2. V was pared by 0 bases and J by 4 bases, with 10 bases of the junction left unmatched. This CDR3 contains 16 residues. Germline V gene data show CDR1 as SGDLS and CDR2 as YYNGEE. The DNA of the CDR3 is TGTGCCAGCAGCGTAGATAATAGCGGGCCTCGATACGAGCAGTACTTC. Its translation: CASSVDNSGPRYEQYF. The full variable domain, rest sourced from reference TRBV9 and TRBJ2-7, is DSGVTQTPKHLITATGQRVTLRCSPRSGDLSVYWYQQSLDQGLQFLIQYYNGEERAKGNILERFSAQQFPDLHSELNLSSLELGDSALYFCASSVDNSGPRYEQYFGPGTRLTVT.

The chain links TRBV11-2 to TRBJ1-2; tentative D call: TRBD1 (6 bases). The CDR3 is 15 amino acids. CDR1 and CDR2 (germline): SGHAT, FQNNGV. The V gene lost 1 base and the J gene lost 7 bases, with 16 bases spanning the gap. CDR3 coding DNA: TGTGCCAGCAGCTTAGGGGGGCGCGGTGGAAGTGGCTACACCTTC. It yields the protein CASSLGGRGGSGYTF.

The chain uses TRBV11-2 and TRBJ2-1, with TRBD1 identical over 8 bases. Germline CDR1 and CDR2: SGHAT and FQNNGV. The CDR3 sequence is 16 residues long. V lost 6 bases, J lost 2 bases, and 9 bases stayed unmatched. CDR3 DNA sequence: TGTGCCAGCAGACACTCCGCAGGGGGCGCCTACAATGAGCAGTTCTTC. Translating gives CASRHSAGGAYNEQFF.

The chain combines TRBV6-5 with TRBJ2-1, with a weak D call TRBD1 (8 bases). The CDR3 length is 14 residues. Trimming shortened V by 6 bases and J by 3 bases, and 12 bases separated the two germline ends. CDR1 and CDR2 (germline): MNHEY, SVGAGI. The CDR3 DNA is TGTGCCAGCAGGACAGGGGAGGGCTACAATGAGCAGTTCTTC. Translating it yields CASRTGEGYNEQFF.

V and J are TRBV10-1 and TRBJ2-3; D uncertain. Germline loops: CDR1 WNHNN, CDR2 SYGVQD (reference sequence). V was clipped by 8 bases and J by 4 bases, with 16 bases between them. The CDR3 loop spans 14 amino acids. CDR3 nucleotides: TGCGCCAGCTCCTCGGTATTGAATCCAGATACGCAGTATTTT. It yields the protein CASSSVLNPDTQYF.

The chain uses TRBV14 and TRBJ1-1; D gene unclear. This CDR3 region has 15 residues. The germline V and J ends were trimmed by 1 base and 7 bases, with 16 bases remaining between them. Looked up from germline, CDR1 is SGHDN and CDR2 is FVKESK. The chain's CDR3 is CASSQAGRGLIEAFF. CDR3 bases: TGTGCCAGCAGCCAAGCCGGCCGCGGGCTCATTGAAGCTTTCTTT.